Given below is one T cell receptor beta chain in context. Its antigen is unknown. Germline V gene sequence: CDR1 SEHNR, CDR2 FQNEAQ (reference sequence). Trimming left V 4 bases short and J 5 bases short, with 16 bases between. This CDR3 spans 15 amino acids. This sample stems from a study of naive and memory T cell subsets. The beta constant-region primer was an equimolar mix of two oligonucleotides covering TRBC1 and TRBC2. The ligated cDNA underwent four PCR rounds using SP2 and nested alpha and beta constant-region primers. The cDNA 3' end received a ligated single-stranded oligonucleotide carrying the SP2 primer and a 12-nucleotide UMI. From the UMI-ligation and nested PCR reads, TCRdb called clonotypes with MiXCR, one entry per CDR3 protein. The table shows roughly 140,000 distinct CDR3 sequences, with about a fifth occurring only once. Study outcomes and limitations: Findings for naive and memory subsets could not be checked against ground truth. A few larger clonotypes appeared in naive repertoires, especially CD8, possibly memory cells re-expressing CD45RA.

The sample consisted of naive CD8+ T cells from blood. The receptor was derived from a human donor in good health. This chain uses TRBV7-9 with TRBJ2-3; tentative D call: TRBD2 (6 bases). In DNA, the CDR3 is TGTGCCAGCAGCTCCCACCGGGAGCCTGAAGATACGCAGTATTTT. It translates to CASSSHREPEDTQYF.